This TCR beta chain was sequenced during a study of T cell changes during pregnancy in multiple sclerosis. V trimming: 3 bases; J trimming: 8 bases; junction bases outside the gene matches: 6. Germline-derived CDR1 and CDR2 are SGHTA and FQGTGA. The CDR3 is 13 amino acids. Sequencing used immunoSEQ multiplex PCR; TCRdb keeps in-frame clones, though not all of them. The sample lists tens of thousands of clones, less than 95% occurring once. The TCR was taken from a female donor in good health, enrolled as a control in a pregnancy study. The specimen was peripheral blood, collected in the first trimester of pregnancy. The gene calls are TRBV7-3 and TRBJ1-2, with TRBD1 identical over 7 bases. CDR3 in amino acids: CASSFDRVGGYTF. The CDR3 DNA follows: TGTGCCAGCAGCTTCGACAGGGTCGGGGGCTACACCTTC.